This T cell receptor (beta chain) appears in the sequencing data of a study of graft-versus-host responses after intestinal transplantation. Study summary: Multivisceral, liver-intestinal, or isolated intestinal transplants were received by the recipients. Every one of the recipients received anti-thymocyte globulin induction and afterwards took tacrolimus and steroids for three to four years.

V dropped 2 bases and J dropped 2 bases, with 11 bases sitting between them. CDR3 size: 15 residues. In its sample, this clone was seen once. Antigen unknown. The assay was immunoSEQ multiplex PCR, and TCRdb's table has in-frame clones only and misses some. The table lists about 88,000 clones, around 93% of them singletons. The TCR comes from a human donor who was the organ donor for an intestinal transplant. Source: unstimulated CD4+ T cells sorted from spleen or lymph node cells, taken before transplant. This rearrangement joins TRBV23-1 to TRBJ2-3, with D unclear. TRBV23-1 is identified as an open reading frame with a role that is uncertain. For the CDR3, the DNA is TGCGCCAGCAGTCAACCCGGTCGATTCACAGATACGCAGTATTTT. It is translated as CASSQPGRFTDTQYF.